The clone carrying this T cell receptor (beta chain) was detected only once. The data derive from a study of tumor and adjacent non-tumor tissue in lung cancer. Germline V gene sequence: CDR1 GTSNPN, CDR2 SVGIG (reference sequence). The CDR3 runs 15 residues. V lost 4 bases and J 5 bases, leaving 21 bases between the germline ends. A modified ARM-PCR protocol with three rounds of nested PCR amplified TCRbeta. Each CDR3 protein gets one entry after TCRdb re-called the multiplex PCR reads with MiXCR. The sample carries roughly 90,000 distinct CDR3 sequences, about 77% recorded once. The template was RNA from unsorted bulk tissue. The normal lung tissue was taken more than 3 cm from the tumor edge.

The source is a woman aged 45-65 years with non-small cell lung cancer. What was sequenced was distant non-tumor lung tissue. The chain employs TRBV30 and TRBJ2-7; D remains unclear. The CDR3 here is CAWTKIGIGRNEQYF. CDR3 DNA sequence: TGTGCCTGGACTAAGATAGGAATAGGGCGGAACGAGCAGTACTTC.